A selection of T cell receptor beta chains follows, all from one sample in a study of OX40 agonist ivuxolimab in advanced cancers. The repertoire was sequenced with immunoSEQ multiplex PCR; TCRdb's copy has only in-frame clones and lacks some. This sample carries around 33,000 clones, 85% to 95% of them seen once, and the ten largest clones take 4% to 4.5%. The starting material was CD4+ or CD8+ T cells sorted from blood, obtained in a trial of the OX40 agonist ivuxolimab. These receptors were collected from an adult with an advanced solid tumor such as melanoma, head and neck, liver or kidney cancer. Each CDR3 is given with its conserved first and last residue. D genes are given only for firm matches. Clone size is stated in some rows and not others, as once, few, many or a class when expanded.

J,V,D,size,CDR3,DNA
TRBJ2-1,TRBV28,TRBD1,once,CASSSWTGGNYNEQFF,TGTGCCAGCAGTTCGTGGACAGGGGGGAATTACAATGAGCAGTTCTTC
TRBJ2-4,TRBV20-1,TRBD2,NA,CSAVRREIQYF,TGCAGTGCGGTCCGGCGGGAGATTCAGTACTTC
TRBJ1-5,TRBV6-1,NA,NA,CASSESLRRGFYSNQPQHF,TGTGCCAGCAGTGAAAGTCTCCGTAGGGGGTTTTATAGCAATCAGCCCCAGCATTTT
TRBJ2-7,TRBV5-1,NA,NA,CASRWTSKYEQYF,TGCGCCAGCAGGTGGACTTCCAAGTACGAGCAGTACTTC
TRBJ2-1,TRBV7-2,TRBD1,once,CASSFSPAGQGTYNEQFF,TGTGCCAGCAGCTTCTCCCCCGCGGGACAGGGTACCTACAATGAGCAGTTCTTC
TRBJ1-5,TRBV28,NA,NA,CASSLIRTAGRQPQHF,TGTGCCAGCAGTTTAATTAGGACAGCGGGTCGTCAGCCCCAGCATTTT
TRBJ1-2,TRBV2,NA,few,CASHQGSTYGYTF,TGTGCCAGCCACCAAGGCTCCACCTATGGCTACACCTTC
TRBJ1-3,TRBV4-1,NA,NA,CASSQGVGNTIYF,TGCGCCAGCAGCCAAGGGGTCGGAAACACCATATATTTT
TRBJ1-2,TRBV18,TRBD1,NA,CASSLGQYYGYTF,TGTGCCAGCTCACTGGGACAGTACTATGGCTACACCTTC
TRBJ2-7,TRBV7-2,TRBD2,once,CASSLGQAGHYEQYF,TGTGCCAGCAGCTTAGGTCAAGCGGGGCATTACGAGCAGTACTTC
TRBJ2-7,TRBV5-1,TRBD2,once,CASSDGTSGTEQYF,TGCGCCAGCAGCGACGGGACTAGCGGGACCGAGCAGTACTTC
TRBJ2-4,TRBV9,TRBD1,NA,CASSWIRGQGIGANVVQYF,TGTGCCAGCAGCTGGATTAGGGGACAGGGGATCGGGGCAAACGTTGTACAGTACTTC
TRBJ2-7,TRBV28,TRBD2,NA,CASSLGGLAESIYEQYF,TGTGCCAGCAGTTTGGGGGGACTAGCGGAGTCGATCTACGAGCAGTACTTC
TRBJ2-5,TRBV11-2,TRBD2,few,CASSFRAGGPELETQYF,TGTGCCAGCAGCTTTCGAGCGGGAGGGCCGGAATTGGAGACCCAGTACTTC
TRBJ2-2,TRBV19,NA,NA,CASRGAGKTGELFF,TGTGCCAGTAGGGGGGCAGGGAAGACCGGGGAGCTGTTTTTT
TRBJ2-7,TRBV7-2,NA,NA,CASSLAASETYEQYF,TGTGCCAGCAGCTTAGCGGCTAGCGAAACCTACGAGCAGTACTTC
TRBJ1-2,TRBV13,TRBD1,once,CASRENTGGKTHYGYTF,TGTGCCAGCAGGGAAAATACAGGGGGCAAGACCCACTATGGCTACACCTTC
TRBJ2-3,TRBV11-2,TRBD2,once,CASSFSGEGTDTQYF,TGTGCCAGCAGCTTTAGCGGGGAGGGCACAGATACGCAGTATTTT
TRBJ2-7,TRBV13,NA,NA,CASSLRSRQSYEQYF,TGTGCCAGCAGCTTACGTTCTCGTCAATCCTACGAGCAGTACTTC
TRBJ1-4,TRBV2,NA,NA,CASSVLQGVGEKLFF,TGTGCCAGCAGTGTTTTACAGGGTGTCGGTGAAAAACTGTTTTTT
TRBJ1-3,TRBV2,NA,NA,CASKKDSGNTIYF,TGTGCCAGCAAAAAGGACTCTGGAAACACCATATATTTT
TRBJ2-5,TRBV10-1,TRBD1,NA,CASSQTGIQETQYF,TGCGCCAGCAGCCAGACAGGGATCCAAGAGACCCAGTACTTC
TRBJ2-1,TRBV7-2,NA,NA,CASSLVDEQFF,TGTGCCAGCAGCTTAGTGGATGAGCAGTTCTTC
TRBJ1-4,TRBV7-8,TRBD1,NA,CASSSSRQGVVEKLFF,TGTGCCAGCAGCTCCTCGCGACAGGGTGTTGTGGAAAAACTGTTTTTT
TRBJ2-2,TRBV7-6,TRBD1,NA,CASSPTGQGNTGELFF,TGTGCCAGCAGCCCGACGGGACAGGGAAACACCGGGGAGCTGTTTTTT
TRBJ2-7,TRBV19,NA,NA,CASSISRDRTYEQYF,TGTGCCAGTAGTATATCCCGGGACCGCACCTACGAGCAGTACTTC
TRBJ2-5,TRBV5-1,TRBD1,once,CASSLGLAGGQETQYF,TGCGCCAGCAGCTTGGGATTGGCAGGGGGCCAAGAGACCCAGTACTTC
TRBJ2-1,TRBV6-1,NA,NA,CASSEARISEQFF,TGTGCCAGCAGTGAAGCGAGGATCAGTGAGCAGTTCTTC
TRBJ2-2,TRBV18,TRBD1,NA,CASSPPTGAGELFF,TGTGCCAGCTCACCACCTACAGGGGCCGGGGAGCTGTTTTTT
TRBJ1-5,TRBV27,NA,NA,CASSLGPPKGPQHF,TGTGCCAGCAGTCTCGGGCCTCCTAAAGGGCCCCAGCATTTT
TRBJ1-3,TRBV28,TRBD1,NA,CASSFQGAGNTIYF,TGTGCCAGCAGTTTCCAGGGGGCGGGAAACACCATATATTTT
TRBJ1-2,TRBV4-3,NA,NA,CASSRAEPGRQYGYTF,TGCGCCAGCAGCCGAGCCGAACCCGGACGGCAGTATGGCTACACCTTC
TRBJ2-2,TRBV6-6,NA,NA,CASSRTGELFF,TGTGCCAGCAGCCGCACCGGGGAGCTGTTTTTT
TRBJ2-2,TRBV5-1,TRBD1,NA,CASSPGTVSTGELFF,TGCGCCAGCAGCCCCGGGACAGTTAGCACCGGGGAGCTGTTTTTT
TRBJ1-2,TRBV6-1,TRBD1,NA,CASARDRGNGYTF,TGTGCCAGCGCGCGGGACAGGGGGAATGGCTACACCTTC
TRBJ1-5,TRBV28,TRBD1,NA,CASSYRGRQPQHF,TGTGCCAGCAGTTACAGGGGGCGACAGCCCCAGCATTTT
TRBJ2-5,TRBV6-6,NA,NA,CASSYSLGRETQYF,TGTGCCAGCAGTTACTCTTTGGGGAGGGAGACCCAGTACTTC
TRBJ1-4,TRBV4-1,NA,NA,CASSQEGVPATNEKLFF,TGCGCCAGCAGCCAAGAGGGGGTTCCGGCAACTAATGAAAAACTGTTTTTT
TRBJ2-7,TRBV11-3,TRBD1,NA,CASSLGQGTYEQYF,TGTGCCAGCAGCCTGGGACAGGGAACCTACGAGCAGTACTTC
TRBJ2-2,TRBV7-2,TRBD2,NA,CASSYILAGTGELFF,TGTGCCAGCAGCTATATTCTAGCGGGCACCGGGGAGCTGTTTTTT
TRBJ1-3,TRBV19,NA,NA,CASSMFRDSGNTIYF,TGTGCCAGTAGTATGTTCAGAGACTCTGGAAACACCATATATTTT
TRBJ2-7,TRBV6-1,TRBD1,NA,CASTTGDHEQYF,TGTGCCAGCACAACAGGGGACCACGAGCAGTACTTC
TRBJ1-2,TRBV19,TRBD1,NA,CASSPARTGTYGYTF,TGTGCCAGTAGCCCAGCTCGGACAGGGACTTATGGCTACACCTTC
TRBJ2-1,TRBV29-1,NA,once,CSAGSGTEQFF,TGCAGCGCGGGATCCGGGACCGAGCAGTTCTTC
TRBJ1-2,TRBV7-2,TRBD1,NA,CASNADRGSNGYTF,TGTGCCAGCAATGCCGACAGGGGCTCTAATGGCTACACCTTC
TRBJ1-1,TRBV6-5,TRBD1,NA,CASSLQGAGEAFF,TGTGCCAGCAGTCTCCAGGGGGCTGGTGAAGCTTTCTTT
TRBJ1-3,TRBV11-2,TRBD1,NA,CASSLNRGAGNTIYF,TGTGCCAGCAGCCTGAACAGGGGGGCTGGAAACACCATATATTTT
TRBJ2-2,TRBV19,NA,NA,CASSTGADTGELFF,TGTGCCAGTAGTACAGGGGCAGACACCGGGGAGCTGTTTTTT
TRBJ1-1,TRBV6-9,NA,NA,CASRKGNVGTEAFF,TGTGCCAGCAGAAAAGGGAACGTAGGCACTGAAGCTTTCTTT
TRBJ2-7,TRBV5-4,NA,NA,CASSLTSLYEQYF,TGTGCCAGCAGCTTGACTAGCTTGTACGAGCAGTACTTC
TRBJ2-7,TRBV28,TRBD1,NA,CASRSGQGYGYEQYF,TGTGCCAGCAGATCCGGACAGGGATACGGTTACGAGCAGTACTTC
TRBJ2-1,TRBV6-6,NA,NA,CASSSRGDEQFF,TGTGCCAGCAGCTCCAGGGGCGATGAGCAGTTCTTC
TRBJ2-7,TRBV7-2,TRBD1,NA,CASSLGTGGAGYEQYF,TGTGCCAGCAGCTTAGGGACAGGGGGCGCGGGGTACGAGCAGTACTTC
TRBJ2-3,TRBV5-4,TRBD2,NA,CASSLSGNEDTQYF,TGTGCCAGCAGCTTGAGCGGGAATGAAGATACGCAGTATTTT
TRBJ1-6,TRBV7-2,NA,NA,CASSLARGSSPLHF,TGTGCCAGCAGCTTAGCGAGAGGAAGCTCACCCCTCCACTTT
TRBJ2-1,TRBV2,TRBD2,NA,CASTSSGRGSYNEQFF,TGTGCCAGCACCTCTAGCGGGAGAGGCTCCTACAATGAGCAGTTCTTC
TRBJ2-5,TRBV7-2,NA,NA,CASSFLGAGGETQYF,TGTGCCAGCAGCTTTCTGGGGGCGGGCGGGGAGACCCAGTACTTC